These 28 T cell receptor beta chains originate from one sample sequenced in a study of cytomegalovirus exposure and HLA in healthy donors. Repertoires were generated with immunoSEQ multiplex PCR, while TCRdb's copy carries only in-frame clones and drops some. The table records about 360,000 clones, roughly 85% of them present only once. Input material: PBMCs. The origin of the receptors is a woman younger than 35 in good health and CMV-seronegative.

The gene calls are TRBV28 and TRBJ1-2; no clear D. Looked up from germline, CDR1 is MDHEN and CDR2 is SYDVKM. Between the trimmed V and J ends, which lost 6 bases and 4 bases, there was a span of 12 bases. The CDR3 spans 13 residues. The CDR3 DNA is TGTGCCAGCAGGAGTCGATTTCGCTATGGCTACACCTTC. Protein sequence: CASRSRFRYGYTF.

This chain connects TRBV9 to TRBJ2-7, with 9 nucleotides matching TRBD2. The CDR3 length is 16 residues. Germline CDR1 is SGDLS and CDR2 is YYNGEE. Losses at the gene ends were 0 bases for V and 3 bases for J; bases not matched to a gene: 7. This chain's CDR3 is CASSVDALAGGYEQYF. CDR3 DNA sequence: TGTGCCAGCAGCGTAGACGCACTAGCGGGCGGCTACGAGCAGTACTTC. The full variable domain, with the rest looked up from reference TRBV9 and TRBJ2-7, is DSGVTQTPKHLITATGQRVTLRCSPRSGDLSVYWYQQSLDQGLQFLIQYYNGEERAKGNILERFSAQQFPDLHSELNLSSLELGDSALYFCASSVDALAGGYEQYFGPGTRLTVT.

V and J are TRBV5-1 and TRBJ2-3; 11 nucleotides match TRBD2. V dropped 4 bases and J dropped 4; count of bases not matched to a gene: 11. Germline V gene lookup returns CDR1 SGHRS and CDR2 YFSETQ. The CDR3 consists of 17 residues. The CDR3 nucleotides are TGCGCCAGCAGCGCAGGTAGCGGGGGGGCCAAGTCAGATACGCAGTATTTT. This codes for CASSAGSGGAKSDTQYF.

The chain uses TRBV27 and TRBJ2-1; 9 bases line up with TRBD1. J was trimmed by 6 bases and V by 6 bases; bases with no gene match: 6. The germline V gene encodes CDR1 MNHEY and CDR2 SMNVEV (reference sequence). The CDR3 length is 14 residues. This chain's CDR3 is CASSWDRAGNEQFF. CDR3 in DNA: TGTGCCAGCAGCTGGGACAGGGCGGGCAATGAGCAGTTCTTC.

V gene TRBV29-1 combines with J gene TRBJ2-5; TRBD2 aligns across 9 bases. CDR1 and CDR2 (germline): SQVTM, ANQGSEA. The CDR3 covers 14 residues. J gave up 4 bases and V 4 bases, and 7 bases lay outside the gene matches. The CDR3 region has the DNA TGCAGCGTTGTGAGCGGGGGGCGCGGAGAGACCCAGTACTTC. Translation gives CSVVSGGRGETQYF.

The genes are TRBV15 and TRBJ1-2; D is ambiguous. Trimming removed 0 bases from V and 1 base from J, with 9 bases in between. This CDR3 has 15 residues. Germline values: CDR1 LNHNV, CDR2 YYDKDF (reference sequence). The CDR3 loop is CATSRDQEVNYGYTF. The CDR3 DNA sequence: TGTGCCACCAGCAGAGATCAAGAGGTTAACTATGGCTACACCTTC.

The V and J genes are TRBV18 and TRBJ1-1; D is undetermined. CDR1 KGHSH and CDR2 LQKENI come from the germline V gene. V shed 5 bases and J shed 2 bases, with 12 bases lying between them. The CDR3 extends over 14 amino acids. CDR3 region: CASSTDGLNTEAFF. The CDR3 DNA reads TGTGCCAGCTCAACTGACGGGTTAAACACTGAAGCTTTCTTT.

This sequence joins TRBV19 and TRBJ2-7, with TRBD2 identical over 7 bases. V shed 4 bases, J shed 7 bases, and the junction held 10 bases outside the gene matches. Germline lookup yields CDR1 LNHDA and CDR2 SQIVND (reference sequence). This CDR3 region has 14 residues. CDR3 region: CASSRGGRPPEQYF. The DNA for the CDR3 is TGTGCCAGTAGTAGAGGCGGGAGACCGCCGGAGCAGTACTTC.

This chain joins TRBV5-4 and TRBJ2-1; 14 bases are a match to TRBD2. CDR3 length equals 15 residues. The germline CDR1 and CDR2 sequences are SGHNT and YYREEE (reference sequence). V lost 3 bases to trimming and J lost 7 bases; unmatched junction nucleotides: 3. The CDR3 here is CASSWTSGGWNEQFF. Written as DNA, the CDR3 is TGTGCCAGCAGCTGGACTAGCGGGGGGTGGAATGAGCAGTTCTTC.

The sample holds one count of this clone. The gene calls are TRBV29-1 and TRBJ1-1, with TRBD1 matching 9 bases. After removal of 8 bases from V and 6 bases from J, the junction contained 4 bases not matched to a gene. The CDR3 runs to 11 residues. Germline V gene lookup returns CDR1 SQVTM and CDR2 ANQGSEA. The CDR3 is CSSTGGPEAFF. For the CDR3, the DNA is TGCAGCTCGACAGGGGGTCCTGAAGCTTTCTTT.

The chain employs TRBV12-5 and TRBJ1-1; D ambiguous. The CDR3 is 14 residues long. V was pared by 7 bases and J by 5 bases, with 17 bases between. The germline CDR1 and CDR2 sequences are LGHNT and FRNRAP. The CDR3 loop is CASVQDRGVTEAFF. CDR3 bases: TGTGCTAGTGTACAAGATCGGGGAGTAACTGAAGCTTTCTTT.

The rearrangement joins TRBV28 to TRBJ2-7, with 8 bases matching TRBD2. The V segment lost 5 bases and the J segment 5 bases; nucleotides outside the gene matches: 8. Germline loops: CDR1 MDHEN, CDR2 SYDVKM. The CDR3 covers 14 residues. The CDR3 coding sequence is TGTGCCAGCAGTCCTTCAAGCGGGAGAGACGAGCAGTACTTC. The encoded protein is CASSPSSGRDEQYF.

The chain has TRBV6-1 and TRBJ2-7; 13 bases align to TRBD2. This CDR3 is 18 amino acids long. Per germline, CDR1 MNHNS and CDR2 SASEGT. Trimming removed 3 bases from V and 2 bases from J; junction bases left unmatched: 10. The CDR3 DNA reads as TGTGCCAGCAGTGAGGAACCTGGGACTAGCGGGGCCACCTACGAGCAGTACTTC. Protein sequence: CASSEEPGTSGATYEQYF.

The gene calls are TRBV28 and TRBJ2-3, with D possibly matching TRBD1 (5 bases). CDR1 MDHEN and CDR2 SYDVKM come from the germline V gene. V lost 3 bases and J 1 base, leaving 11 bases between the germline ends. The CDR3 is 15 residues long. Written as DNA, the CDR3 is TGTGCCAGCAGTTTCTGGCAGGGCCGCACAGATACGCAGTATTTT. It codes for CASSFWQGRTDTQYF.

The V and J genes are TRBV29-1 and TRBJ2-5; 7 nucleotides match TRBD2. Germline V CDR1 and CDR2: SQVTM, ANQGSEA. CDR3 size: 14 residues. V lost 4 bases and J lost 4; bases outside the gene matches: 9. The CDR3 nucleotides read TGCAGCGTTGGTTCCGGACTAGGGAGAGAGACCCAGTACTTC. Residues: CSVGSGLGRETQYF.

The rearrangement joins TRBV6-5 to TRBJ2-7; possibly TRBD2 for D (6 bases). The CDR3 consists of 15 residues. Germline V gives CDR1 MNHEY, CDR2 SVGAGI. V lost 2 bases and J 2 bases, leaving 13 bases between the germline ends. The CDR3 spells CASSYRGSGPYEQYF. CDR3 coding DNA: TGTGCCAGCAGTTACCGTGGTAGCGGTCCCTACGAGCAGTACTTC.

The chain has TRBV30 and TRBJ2-5; 7 bases align to TRBD1. The CDR3 sequence is 14 residues long. Germline V gene lookup returns CDR1 GTSNPN and CDR2 SVGIG (reference sequence). The V and J ends lost 3 bases and 1 base, in that order; junction bases with no gene match: 5. The CDR3 DNA reads as TGTGCCTGGAGGAAGACAGGGCCCCAAGAGACCCAGTACTTC. Residues: CAWRKTGPQETQYF.

V and J are TRBV25-1 and TRBJ1-1; D remains ambiguous. Germline V CDR1 and CDR2: MGHDK, SYGVNS. CDR3 length equals 14 residues. V was pared by 5 bases and J by 0 bases, with 10 bases between. The CDR3 sequence is CASSKQNMNTEAFF. In DNA, the CDR3 is TGTGCCAGCAGTAAACAGAACATGAACACTGAAGCTTTCTTT. The full variable domain, its missing parts supplied by reference TRBV25-1 and TRBJ1-1, is EADIYQTPRYLVIGTGKKITLECSQTMGHDKMYWYQQDPGMELHLIHYSYGVNSTEKGDLSSESTVSRIRTEHFPLTLESARPSHTSQYLCASSKQNMNTEAFFGQGTRLTVV.

This rearrangement joins TRBV9 to TRBJ1-2, with TRBD1 matching over 8 bases. Germline V gives CDR1 SGDLS, CDR2 YYNGEE. The CDR3 sequence is 16 residues long. V lost 5 bases and J lost 8; bases outside the gene matches: 17. The CDR3 nucleotides are TGTGCCAGCAGGTATATGACAGGGGAAGTCGTCGGCGGCTACACCTTC. Amino acids: CASRYMTGEVVGGYTF.

The chain combines TRBV4-1 with TRBJ1-1; maybe TRBD1 (6 bases). This CDR3 is built from 14 residues. CDR1 is MGHRA, CDR2 YSYEKL, per germline. V lost 2 bases to trimming and J lost 1 base, with 8 bases between them. The CDR3 protein is CASSQQGSNTEAFF. The CDR3, as DNA: TGCGCCAGCAGCCAACAGGGGTCGAACACTGAAGCTTTCTTT.

V and J are TRBV7-9 and TRBJ1-6; 9 nucleotides agree with TRBD1. Germline lookup yields CDR1 SEHNR and CDR2 FQNEAQ (reference sequence). The V and J ends lost 5 bases and 10 bases, in that order; junction bases with no gene match: 6. The CDR3 loop spans 14 amino acids. CDR3 residues: CASSRDRVISPLHF. Written as DNA, the CDR3 is TGTGCCAGCAGCCGGGACAGGGTAATCTCACCCCTCCACTTT.

The gene calls are TRBV6-4 and TRBJ2-1; 9 positions agree with TRBD2. The CDR3 length is 16 residues. Germline V lookup: CDR1 MRHNA, CDR2 SNTAGT. The J segment lost 0 bases and the V segment lost 8 bases, leaving 8 bases of the junction unmatched. The CDR3 sequence: CASSLTSGSSYNEQFF. The CDR3 nucleotides are TGTGCCAGCTCCCTGACTAGCGGAAGCTCCTACAATGAGCAGTTCTTC.

This chain joins TRBV19 and TRBJ1-5; D perhaps matches TRBD1 (6 bases). The V end was cut by 6 bases, the J end by 0 bases, with 15 bases between. The CDR3 length is 16 residues. Germline CDR1 reads LNHDA; CDR2 reads SQIVND (reference sequence). CDR3 bases: TGTGCCAGTAGGGGAGGGGACACCTATAGCAATCAGCCCCAGCATTTT. Translating gives CASRGGDTYSNQPQHF.

The J gene is TRBJ1-6, the V gene TRBV9; 9 nucleotides match TRBD1. The CDR3 is made up of 15 amino acids. Germline trimming cut 4 bases from V and 7 bases from J; bases unmatched to any gene: 6. Germline-derived CDR1 and CDR2 are SGDLS and YYNGEE. CDR3 nucleotide sequence: TGTGCCAGCAGCTCCCGGGACAGGGCCAATTCACCCCTCCACTTT. Its protein is CASSSRDRANSPLHF.

The rearrangement links TRBV4-2 to TRBJ1-4, with 7 bases matching TRBD1. The CDR3 totals 14 residues. Germline V lookup: CDR1 LGHNA, CDR2 YNFKEQ. V trimming: 3 bases; J trimming: 5 bases; junction bases outside the gene matches: 3. For the CDR3, the DNA is TGTGCCAGCAGCCAGAAGACAGGGAATGAAAAACTGTTTTTT. The encoded protein is CASSQKTGNEKLFF.

V is TRBV25-1 and J is TRBJ2-1, with 7 nucleotides matching TRBD1. The V segment lost 3 bases and the J segment 4 bases; nucleotides outside the gene matches: 6. The length of the CDR3 is 15 residues. The V gene's germline CDR1 is MGHDK and CDR2 SYGVNS. The CDR3, as DNA: TGTGCCAGCAGTGATACAGGGGCTTTTTACAATGAGCAGTTCTTC. Translated: CASSDTGAFYNEQFF.

The genes are TRBV5-1 and TRBJ2-2; TRBD2 agrees at 7 bases. Germline V CDR1 and CDR2: SGHRS, YFSETQ. Trimming at V came to 4 bases and at J to 6 bases, leaving 9 bases not matched to a gene. The CDR3 consists of 15 residues. CDR3 coding DNA: TGCGCCAGCAGCCCAATCATGGGGGGGGCCGGGGAGCTGTTTTTT. Translated, it gives CASSPIMGGAGELFF.

V and J are TRBV18 and TRBJ2-1, with 14 bases identical to TRBD2. CDR3 length equals 20 residues. The germline gives CDR1 KGHSH, CDR2 LQKENI. Losses at the gene ends were 6 bases for V and 3 bases for J; bases not matched to a gene: 16. The CDR3 coding sequence is TGTGCCAGCTCCCCTACCCTCGGGACTAGCGGGAGAGCGGGCTACAATGAGCAGTTCTTC. Its protein product is CASSPTLGTSGRAGYNEQFF.